The 2 T cell receptor beta chains below all came from one sample that was sequenced in a study of blood T cell repertoires in COVID-19. Method: immunoSEQ multiplex PCR; TCRdb's copy keeps in-frame clones and lacks some. The profile shows approximately 250,000 clones, more than 80% of them singletons. Sample: PBMCs or T cells enriched from blood (not recorded which). These receptor sequences come from a woman in her twenties or thirties with acute COVID-19.

The V call is TRBV9, the J call TRBJ1-1; 7 bases match TRBD1. V lost 3 bases, J lost 1 base, and 12 bases stayed unmatched. The CDR3 loop spans 17 amino acids. CDR1 and CDR2 (germline): SGDLS, YYNGEE. The CDR3 region has the DNA TGTGCCAGCAGCGCAGAACCGGTGGGACAGAAGAACACTGAAGCTTTCTTT. This gives the protein CASSAEPVGQKNTEAFF.

The chain carries TRBV9 and TRBJ2-1; TRBD1 agrees at 7 bases. This CDR3 has 15 amino acids. The germline CDR1 and CDR2 sequences are SGDLS and YYNGEE. With V trimmed by 3 bases and J by 5 bases, 8 bases remained unmatched. The CDR3, as DNA: TGTGCCAGCAGCGCCGGGTGGGACAGCAACAATGAGCAGTTCTTC. It specifies CASSAGWDSNNEQFF.